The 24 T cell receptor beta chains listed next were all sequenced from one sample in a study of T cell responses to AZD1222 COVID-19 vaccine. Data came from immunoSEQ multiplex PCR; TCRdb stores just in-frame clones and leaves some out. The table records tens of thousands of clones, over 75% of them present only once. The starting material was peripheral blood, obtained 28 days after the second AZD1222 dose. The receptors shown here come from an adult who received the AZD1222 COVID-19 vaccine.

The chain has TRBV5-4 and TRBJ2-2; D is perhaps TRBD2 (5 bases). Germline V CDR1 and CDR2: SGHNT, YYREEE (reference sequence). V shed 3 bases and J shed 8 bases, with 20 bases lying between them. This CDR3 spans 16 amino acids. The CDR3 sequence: CASSSAFGEPTGELFF. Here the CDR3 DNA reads TGTGCCAGCAGCTCAGCGTTCGGGGAGCCTACGGGGGAGCTGTTTTTT.

CDR3 residues: CASSPLAVSYNEQFF. In DNA, the CDR3 is TGCGCCAGCAGCCCCCTAGCGGTATCCTACAATGAGCAGTTCTTC. The chain carries TRBV4-3 and TRBJ2-1; 7 nucleotides line up with TRBD2. Germline V gene lookup returns CDR1 LGHNA and CDR2 YSLEER. V lost 4 bases, J lost 1 base, and 4 bases stayed unmatched. The CDR3 sequence is 15 residues long.

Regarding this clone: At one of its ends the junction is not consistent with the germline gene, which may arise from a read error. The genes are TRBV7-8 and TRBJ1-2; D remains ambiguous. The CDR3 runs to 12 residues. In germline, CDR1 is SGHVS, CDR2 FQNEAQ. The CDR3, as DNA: TGTGCCAGCAGCTTAGACGAGACGGTCCCCAGCTTC. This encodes CASSLDETVPSF. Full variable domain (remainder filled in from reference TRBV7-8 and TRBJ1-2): GAGVSQSPRYKVAKRGQDVALRCDPISGHVSLFWYQQALGQGPEFLTYFQNEAQLDKSGLPSDRFFAERPEGSVSTLKIQRTQQEDSAVYLCASSLDETVPSFGSGTRLTVV.

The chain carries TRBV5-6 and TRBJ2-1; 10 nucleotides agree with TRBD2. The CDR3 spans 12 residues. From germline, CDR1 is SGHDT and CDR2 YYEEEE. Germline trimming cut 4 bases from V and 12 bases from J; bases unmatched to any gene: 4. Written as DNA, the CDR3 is TGTGCCAGCAGCGGGATAGCGGGAGGGCAGTTCTTC. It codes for CASSGIAGGQFF.

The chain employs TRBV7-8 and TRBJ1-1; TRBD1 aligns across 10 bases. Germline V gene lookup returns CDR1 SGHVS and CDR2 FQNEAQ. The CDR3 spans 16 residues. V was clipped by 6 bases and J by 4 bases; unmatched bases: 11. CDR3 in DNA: TGTGCCAGCAGACAGATCGCCGGGACAGGGGCCACTGAAGCTTTCTTT. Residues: CASRQIAGTGATEAFF.

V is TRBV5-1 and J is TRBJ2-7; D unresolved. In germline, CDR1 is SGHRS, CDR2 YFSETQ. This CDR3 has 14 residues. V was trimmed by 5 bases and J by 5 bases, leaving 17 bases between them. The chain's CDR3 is CASRQLLGYHEQYF. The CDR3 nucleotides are TGCGCCAGCAGACAACTTTTGGGTTACCACGAGCAGTACTTC.

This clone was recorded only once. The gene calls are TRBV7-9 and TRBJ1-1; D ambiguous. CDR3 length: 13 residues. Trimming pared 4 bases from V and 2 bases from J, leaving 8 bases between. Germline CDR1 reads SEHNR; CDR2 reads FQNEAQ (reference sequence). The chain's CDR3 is CASSWDPNTEAFF. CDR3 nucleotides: TGTGCCAGCAGCTGGGATCCCAACACTGAAGCTTTCTTT. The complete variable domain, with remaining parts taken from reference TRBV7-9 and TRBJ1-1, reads DTGVSQNPRHKITKRGQNVTFRCDPISEHNRLYWYRQTLGQGPEFLTYFQNEAQLEKSRLLSDRFSAERPKGSFSTLEIQRTEQGDSAMYLCASSWDPNTEAFFGQGTRLTVV.

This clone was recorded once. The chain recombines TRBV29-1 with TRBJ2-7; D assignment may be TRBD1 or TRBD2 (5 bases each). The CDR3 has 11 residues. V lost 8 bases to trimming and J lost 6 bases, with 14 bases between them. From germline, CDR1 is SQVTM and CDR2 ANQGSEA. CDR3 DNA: TGCAGCCTCCTACGGGGCGGCGAGCAGTACTTC. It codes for CSLLRGGEQYF.

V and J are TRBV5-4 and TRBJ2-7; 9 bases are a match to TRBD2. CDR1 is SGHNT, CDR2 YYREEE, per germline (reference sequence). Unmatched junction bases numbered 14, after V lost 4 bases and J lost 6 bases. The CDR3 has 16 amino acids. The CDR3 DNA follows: TGTGCCAGCAGCCCAAGTATAGCGGGAGCCCTGGGCGAGCAGTACTTC. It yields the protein CASSPSIAGALGEQYF.

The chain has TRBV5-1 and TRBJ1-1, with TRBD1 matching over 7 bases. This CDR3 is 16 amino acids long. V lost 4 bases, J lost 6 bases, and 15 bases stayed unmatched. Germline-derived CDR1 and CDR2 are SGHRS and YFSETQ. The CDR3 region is CASSPEVTGSASEAFF. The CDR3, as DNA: TGCGCCAGCAGCCCCGAAGTGACAGGGAGTGCGTCTGAAGCTTTCTTT.

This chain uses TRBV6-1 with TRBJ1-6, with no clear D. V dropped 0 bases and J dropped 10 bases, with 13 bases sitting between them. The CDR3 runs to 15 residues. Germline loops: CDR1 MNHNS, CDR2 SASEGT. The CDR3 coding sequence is TGTGCCAGCAGTGAAGCGCTAGCAGAGACATCACCCCTCCACTTT. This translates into CASSEALAETSPLHF.

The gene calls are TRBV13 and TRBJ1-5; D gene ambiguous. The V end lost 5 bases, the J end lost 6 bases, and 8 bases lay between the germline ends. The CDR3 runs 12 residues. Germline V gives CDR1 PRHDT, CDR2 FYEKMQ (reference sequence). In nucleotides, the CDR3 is TGTGCCAGCAGCGCAAGGCGTCAGCCCCAGCATTTT. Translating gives CASSARRQPQHF.

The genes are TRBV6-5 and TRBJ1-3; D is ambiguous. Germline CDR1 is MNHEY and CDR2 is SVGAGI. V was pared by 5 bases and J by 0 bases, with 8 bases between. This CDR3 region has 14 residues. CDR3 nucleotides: TGTGCCAGCAGTACGCAGGACTCTGGAAACACCATATATTTT. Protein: CASSTQDSGNTIYF.

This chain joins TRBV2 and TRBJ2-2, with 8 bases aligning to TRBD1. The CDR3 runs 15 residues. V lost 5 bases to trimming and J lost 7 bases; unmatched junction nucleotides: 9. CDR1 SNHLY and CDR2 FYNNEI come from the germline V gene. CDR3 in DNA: TGTGCCAGCAGTCCCCGGGACAGGTTCGTCGGGGAGCTGTTTTTT. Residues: CASSPRDRFVGELFF.

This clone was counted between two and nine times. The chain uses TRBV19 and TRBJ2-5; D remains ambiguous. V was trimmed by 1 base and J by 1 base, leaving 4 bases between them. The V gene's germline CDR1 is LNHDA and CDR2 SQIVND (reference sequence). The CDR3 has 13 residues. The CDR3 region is CASSIGLQETQYF. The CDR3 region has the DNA TGTGCCAGTAGTATAGGGCTCCAAGAGACCCAGTACTTC.

The CDR3 protein is CASSQAATSPPHYEQYF. The CDR3 bases are TGTGCCAGCAGCCAAGCGGCGACTAGCCCTCCTCACTACGAGCAGTACTTC. The rearrangement uses TRBV4-2 and TRBJ2-7; TRBD2 matches at 7 bases. CDR1 LGHNA and CDR2 YNFKEQ come from the germline V gene. J gave up 3 bases and V 1 base, and 12 bases lay outside the gene matches. The CDR3 runs to 17 residues.

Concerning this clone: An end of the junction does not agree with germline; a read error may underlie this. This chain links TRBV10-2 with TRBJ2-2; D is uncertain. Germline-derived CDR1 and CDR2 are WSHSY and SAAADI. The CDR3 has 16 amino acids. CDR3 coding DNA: TGCGCCCGCAGTCCCCTCCGAGGTGGTGGGACCGGGGAGCTGTTTTTT. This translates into CARSPLRGGGTGELFF.

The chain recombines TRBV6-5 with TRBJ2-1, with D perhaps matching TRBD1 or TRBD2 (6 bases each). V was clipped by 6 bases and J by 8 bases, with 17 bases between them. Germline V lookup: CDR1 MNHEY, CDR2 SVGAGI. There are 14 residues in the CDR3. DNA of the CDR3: TGTGCCAGCAGCCACGGGGACGGGGGCGATGAGCAGTTCTTC. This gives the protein CASSHGDGGDEQFF.

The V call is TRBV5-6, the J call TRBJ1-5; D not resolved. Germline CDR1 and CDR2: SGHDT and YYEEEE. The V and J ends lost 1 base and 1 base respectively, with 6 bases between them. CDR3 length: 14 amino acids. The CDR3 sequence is CASSLFGSNQPQHF. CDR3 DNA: TGTGCCAGCAGCTTGTTTGGGAGCAATCAGCCCCAGCATTTT.

CDR3 coding DNA: TGTGCCAGCAGCTTAGGACAGCACACAGATACGCAGTATTTT. It yields the protein CASSLGQHTDTQYF. The genes are TRBV6-4 and TRBJ2-3; tentative D call: TRBD1 (6 bases). V shed 6 bases and J shed 2 bases, with 12 bases lying between them. This CDR3 spans 14 amino acids. Germline CDR1 reads MRHNA; CDR2 reads SNTAGT.

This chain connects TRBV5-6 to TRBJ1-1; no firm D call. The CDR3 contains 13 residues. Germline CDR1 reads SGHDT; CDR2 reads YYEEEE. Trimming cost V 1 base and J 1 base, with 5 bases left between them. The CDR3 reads CASSLRPNTEAFF. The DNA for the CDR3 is TGTGCCAGCAGCTTGAGGCCGAACACTGAAGCTTTCTTT.

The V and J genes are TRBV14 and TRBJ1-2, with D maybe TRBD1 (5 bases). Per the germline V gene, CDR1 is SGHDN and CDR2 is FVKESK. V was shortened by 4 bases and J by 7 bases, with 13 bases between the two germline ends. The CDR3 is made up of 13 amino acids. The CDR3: CASSLGTDGGYTF. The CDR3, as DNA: TGTGCCAGCAGCCTTGGGACGGACGGTGGCTACACCTTC.

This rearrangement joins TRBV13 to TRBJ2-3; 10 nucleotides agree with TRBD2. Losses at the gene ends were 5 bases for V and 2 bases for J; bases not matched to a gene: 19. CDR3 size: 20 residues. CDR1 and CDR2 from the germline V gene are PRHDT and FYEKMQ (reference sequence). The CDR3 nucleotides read TGTGCCAGCAGCCCGACTGGACTAGCGGATTCAACAGGGGCCACAGATACGCAGTATTTT. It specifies CASSPTGLADSTGATDTQYF.

The CDR3 bases are TGCGCCAGCAGCTTGAACAGAGACTCTGGAAACACCATATATTTT. It encodes CASSLNRDSGNTIYF. The V and J genes are TRBV5-1 and TRBJ1-3; no firm D call. The CDR3 has 15 amino acids. Germline V gene sequence: CDR1 SGHRS, CDR2 YFSETQ. V gave up 1 base and J gave up 0 bases, with 8 bases separating them.